This T cell receptor (beta chain) comes out of a study of T cell clonotyping in hematopoietic cell transplantation. Sequenced by immunoSEQ multiplex PCR; TCRdb stores in-frame clones only, minus some. The sample records 15,000 to 20,000 clones, roughly 82% being singletons. Notes on the study in general: Higher Inverse Simpson Index values in graft donor and pretransplant recipient predicted broader posttransplant TCR diversity.

Noted time point: recipient sample about 28 days before transplant, after cytoreduction. As to this clone: The antigen remains undetermined.

The V gene end was trimmed by 1 base and the J gene end by 7 bases; junction bases not matched to a gene: 9. Germline lookup yields CDR1 LGHNA and CDR2 YSLEER. This CDR3 contains 16 residues. The source of this sequence is a man between 50 and 59 years old with acute myeloid leukemia. Some clones in this sample may be carry-over from other donors' samples. The chain is built from TRBV4-3 and TRBJ1-4; TRBD1 matches 7 bases. The sequences come from peripheral blood mononuclear cells, collected before stem cell transplant. CDR3 sequence (DNA): TGCGCCAGCAGCCAAGGGGGGGTTAACAGGGGTGAAAAACTGTTTTTT. This gives the protein CASSQGGVNRGEKLFF.